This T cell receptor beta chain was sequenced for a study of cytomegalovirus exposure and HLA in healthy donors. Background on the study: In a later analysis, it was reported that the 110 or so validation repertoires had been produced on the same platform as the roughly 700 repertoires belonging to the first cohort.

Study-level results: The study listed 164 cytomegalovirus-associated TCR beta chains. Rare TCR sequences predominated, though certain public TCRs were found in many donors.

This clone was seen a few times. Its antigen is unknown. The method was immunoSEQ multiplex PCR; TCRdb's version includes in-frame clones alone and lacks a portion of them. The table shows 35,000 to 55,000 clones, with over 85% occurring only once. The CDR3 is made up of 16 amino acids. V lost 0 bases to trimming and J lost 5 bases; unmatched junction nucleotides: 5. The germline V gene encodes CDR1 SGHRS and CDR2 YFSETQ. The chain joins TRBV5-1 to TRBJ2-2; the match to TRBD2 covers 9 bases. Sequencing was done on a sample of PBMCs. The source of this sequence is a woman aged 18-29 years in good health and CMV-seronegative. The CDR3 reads CASSLEGLASTGELFF. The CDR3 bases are TGCGCCAGCAGCTTGGAGGGACTAGCCTCTACCGGGGAGCTGTTTTTT.